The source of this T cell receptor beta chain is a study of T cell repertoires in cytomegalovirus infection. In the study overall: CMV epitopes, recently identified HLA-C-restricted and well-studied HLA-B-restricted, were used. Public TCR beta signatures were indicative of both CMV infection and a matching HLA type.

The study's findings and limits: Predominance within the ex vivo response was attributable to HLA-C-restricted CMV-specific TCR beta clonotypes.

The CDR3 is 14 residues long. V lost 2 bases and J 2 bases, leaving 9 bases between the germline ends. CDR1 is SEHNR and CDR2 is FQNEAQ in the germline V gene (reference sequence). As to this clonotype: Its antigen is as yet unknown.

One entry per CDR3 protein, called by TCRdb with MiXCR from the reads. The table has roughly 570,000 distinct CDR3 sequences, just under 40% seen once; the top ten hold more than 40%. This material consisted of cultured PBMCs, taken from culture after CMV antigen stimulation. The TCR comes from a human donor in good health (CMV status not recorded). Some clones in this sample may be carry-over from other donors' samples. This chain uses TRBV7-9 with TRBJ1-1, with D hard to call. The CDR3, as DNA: TGTGCCAGCAGCTTATCGCGGAGCAACACTGAAGCTTTCTTT. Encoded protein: CASSLSRSNTEAFF.